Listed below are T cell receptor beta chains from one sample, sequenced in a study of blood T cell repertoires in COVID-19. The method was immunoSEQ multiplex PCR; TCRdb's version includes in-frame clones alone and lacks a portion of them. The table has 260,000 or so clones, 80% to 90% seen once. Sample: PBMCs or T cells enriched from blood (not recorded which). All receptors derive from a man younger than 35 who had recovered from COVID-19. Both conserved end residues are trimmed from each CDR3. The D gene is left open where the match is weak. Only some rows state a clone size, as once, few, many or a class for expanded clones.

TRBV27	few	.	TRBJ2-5	ASSFGRGGETQY
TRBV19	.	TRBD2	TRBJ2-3	ASSIAGGPPDTQY
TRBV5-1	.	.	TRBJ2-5	ASSLSDRETQY
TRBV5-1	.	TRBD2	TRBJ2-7	ASSAGLAGKGYEQY
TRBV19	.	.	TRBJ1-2	ASSPLGETAYGYT
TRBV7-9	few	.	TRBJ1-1	ASSLFGENTEAF
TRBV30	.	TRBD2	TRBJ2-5	AWRLAGGGETQY
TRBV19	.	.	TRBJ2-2	ASTDRNTGELF
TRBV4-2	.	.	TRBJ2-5	ASSQDRASYMETQY
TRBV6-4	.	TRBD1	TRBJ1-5	ASSCRTGAVNQPQH
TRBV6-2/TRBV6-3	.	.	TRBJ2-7	ASSYSRPSGSYEQY
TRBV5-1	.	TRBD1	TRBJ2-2	ASRSGTGSTGELF
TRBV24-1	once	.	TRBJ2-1	ATSVAPGRFRESYNEQF
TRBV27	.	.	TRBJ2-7	ASSLRLGAPFYEQY
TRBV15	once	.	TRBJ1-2	ATSRVQGNGYT
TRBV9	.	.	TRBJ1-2	ASSANSGYT
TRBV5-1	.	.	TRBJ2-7	ASSLAGLGYEQY
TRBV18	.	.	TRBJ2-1	ASSPTSLRVNEQF
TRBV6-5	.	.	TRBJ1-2	ASTVRGDYGYT
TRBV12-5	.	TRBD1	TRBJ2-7	ASGFSGQGAVEQY
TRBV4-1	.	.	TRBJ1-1	ASSQDGSRGSAEAF
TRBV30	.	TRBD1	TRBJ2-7	AFGQGYEQY
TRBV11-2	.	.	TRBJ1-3	ASSLEAETGNTIY
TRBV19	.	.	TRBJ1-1	ASSPRLTGGTEAF
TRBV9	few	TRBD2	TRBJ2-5	ASSAVGGGQETQY
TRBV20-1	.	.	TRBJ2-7	SASSAYEQY
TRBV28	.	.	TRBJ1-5	ASSPFRGGNQPQH